Given below is one T cell receptor beta chain in context. These data originate in a study of blood T cell repertoires in COVID-19. In the authors' workflow: By means of reference gene primer amplification, nucleated cell counts were estimated. TCRdb keeps only in-frame clones here, not all; method: immunoSEQ multiplex PCR. V and J calls plus clone size are reproduced from that table; the DNA served to infer D and trimming. The sample holds around 150,000 clones; over 75% are singletons and the top ten take 11%. The V gene's germline CDR1 is SGDLS and CDR2 YYNGEE. V was cut by 4 bases and J by 6 bases, with 11 bases left in between. There are 13 residues in the CDR3.

The origin of this receptor is a human donor in a cohort sampled during active COVID-19. The material sequenced was peripheral blood. V is TRBV9 and J is TRBJ1-3; D not resolved. Written as DNA, the CDR3 is TGTGCCAGCAGCTCTCCGAGGCTAAACACCATATATTTT. Its protein product is CASSSPRLNTIYF.